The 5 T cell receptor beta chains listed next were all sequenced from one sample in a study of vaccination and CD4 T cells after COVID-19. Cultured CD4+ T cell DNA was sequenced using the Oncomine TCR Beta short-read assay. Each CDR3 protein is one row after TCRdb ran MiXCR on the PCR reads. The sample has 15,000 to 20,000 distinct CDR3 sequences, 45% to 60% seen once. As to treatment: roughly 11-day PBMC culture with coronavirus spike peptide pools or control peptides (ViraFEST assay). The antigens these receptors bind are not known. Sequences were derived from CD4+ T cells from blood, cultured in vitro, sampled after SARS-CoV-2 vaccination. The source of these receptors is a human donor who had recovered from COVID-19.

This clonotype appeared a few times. The CDR3: CASSYSTELGYTF. CDR3 DNA: TGTGCCAGCAGTTACTCGACGGAGCTAGGCTACACCTTC. V and J are TRBV6-5 and TRBJ1-2, with D unresolved. In germline, CDR1 is MNHEY, CDR2 SVGAGI. Trimming pared 0 bases from V and 8 bases from J, leaving 10 bases between. The length of the CDR3 is 13 residues.

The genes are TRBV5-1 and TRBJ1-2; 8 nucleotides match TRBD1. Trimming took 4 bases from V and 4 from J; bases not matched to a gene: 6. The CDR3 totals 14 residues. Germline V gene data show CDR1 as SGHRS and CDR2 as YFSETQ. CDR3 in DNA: TGCGCCAGCAGCCCGGGGGACAGGCTCTATGGCTACACCTTC. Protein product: CASSPGDRLYGYTF.

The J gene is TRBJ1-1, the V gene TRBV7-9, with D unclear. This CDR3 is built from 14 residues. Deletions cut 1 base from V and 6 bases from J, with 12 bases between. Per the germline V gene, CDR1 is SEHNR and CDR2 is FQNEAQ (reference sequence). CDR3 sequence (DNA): TGTGCCAGCAGCTTAGGATTTGGGTGGGCTGAAGCTTTCTTT. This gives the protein CASSLGFGWAEAFF. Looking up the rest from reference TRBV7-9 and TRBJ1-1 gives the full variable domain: DTGVSQNPRHKITKRGQNVTFRCDPISEHNRLYWYRQTLGQGPEFLTYFQNEAQLEKSRLLSDRFSAERPKGSFSTLEIQRTEQGDSAMYLCASSLGFGWAEAFFGQGTRLTVV.

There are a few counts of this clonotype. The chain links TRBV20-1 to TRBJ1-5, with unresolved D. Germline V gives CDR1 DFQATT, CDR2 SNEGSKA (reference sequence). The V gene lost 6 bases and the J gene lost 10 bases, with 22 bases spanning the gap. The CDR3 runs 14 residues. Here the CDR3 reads CSAGRRSLNAPQHF. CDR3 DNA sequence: TGCAGTGCGGGGAGAAGGTCCTTAAACGCACCCCAGCATTTT.

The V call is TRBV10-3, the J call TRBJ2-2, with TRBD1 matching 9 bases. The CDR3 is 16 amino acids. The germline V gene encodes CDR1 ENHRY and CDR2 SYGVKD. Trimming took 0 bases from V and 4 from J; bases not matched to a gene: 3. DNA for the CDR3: TGTGCCATCAGTGAGTCGGGACAGGGCGGCACCGGGGAGCTGTTTTTT. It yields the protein CAISESGQGGTGELFF.